The next 23 T cell receptor beta chains were all read from a single sample in a study of blood T cell repertoires in COVID-19. The repertoire was sequenced with immunoSEQ multiplex PCR; TCRdb's copy has only in-frame clones and lacks some. The data show under 300,000 clones, with more than 80% seen just once and roughly 2.5% held by the top ten. The sequencing sample was made of PBMCs or T cells enriched from blood (not recorded which). The origin of the receptors is a woman younger than 35 who had recovered from COVID-19.

This clone was recorded a few times. V and J are TRBV30 and TRBJ1-3; D ambiguous. V was clipped by 2 bases and J by 7 bases, with 12 bases between them. Looked up from germline, CDR1 is GTSNPN and CDR2 is SVGIG (reference sequence). The CDR3 covers 13 residues. In nucleotides, the CDR3 is TGTGCCTGGAGTTTCTCGGGAGGGAACACCATATATTTT. This gives the protein CAWSFSGGNTIYF.

The CDR3 protein is CASSFANSREAFF. The CDR3 DNA reads TGTGCCAGCAGTTTTGCAAATTCCAGGGAAGCTTTCTTT. V usage is TRBV28 and J usage is TRBJ1-1; D uncertain. CDR3 size: 13 residues. Trimming took off 3 bases at V and 8 bases at J, with 13 bases between the two ends. CDR1 is MDHEN, CDR2 SYDVKM, per germline.

The chain has TRBV28 and TRBJ2-7; 8 positions match TRBD1. Germline CDR1 and CDR2: MDHEN and SYDVKM. V lost 5 bases to trimming and J lost 0 bases; unmatched junction nucleotides: 9. This CDR3 contains 16 residues. This CDR3 reads CASSGLGQAGSYEQYF. CDR3 nucleotides: TGTGCCAGCAGTGGACTGGGACAGGCCGGCTCCTACGAGCAGTACTTC. Complete variable domain (other parts from reference TRBV28 and TRBJ2-7): DVKVTQSSRYLVKRTGEKVFLECVQDMDHENMFWYRQDPGLGLRLIYFSYDVKMKEKGDIPEGYSVSREKKERFSLILESASTNQTSMYLCASSGLGQAGSYEQYFGPGTRLTVT.

The CDR3 DNA reads TGTGCCAGTAGGGGGACAGGGGGCTCCTACTCTGGAAACACCATATATTTT. This sequence encodes CASRGTGGSYSGNTIYF. The chain has TRBV19 and TRBJ1-3; the match to TRBD1 covers 12 bases. This CDR3 comprises 17 residues. CDR1 is LNHDA, CDR2 SQIVND, per germline (reference sequence). The ends lost 6 bases at V and 0 bases at J; junction bases unmatched: 6.

The sample holds one count of this clone. The chain has TRBV15 and TRBJ2-5; D gene ambiguous. CDR3 length equals 16 residues. V dropped 0 bases and J dropped 2 bases, with 13 bases sitting between them. Per the germline V gene, CDR1 is LNHNV and CDR2 is YYDKDF (reference sequence). CDR3 in amino acids: CATSRDRTQPQETQYF. CDR3 in DNA: TGTGCCACCAGCAGAGATCGTACACAACCACAAGAGACCCAGTACTTC.

This clone was detected once. The chain uses TRBV18 and TRBJ1-3, with D maybe TRBD1 (5 bases). Germline CDR1 is KGHSH and CDR2 is LQKENI. The V end lost 2 bases, the J end lost 3 bases, and 17 bases lay between the germline ends. CDR3 length equals 17 residues. The CDR3 reads CASSPDSHVDFGNTIYF. CDR3 sequence (DNA): TGTGCCAGCTCACCAGACAGCCATGTAGACTTTGGAAACACCATATATTTT.

The chain recombines TRBV6-5 with TRBJ2-5; a possible D gene is TRBD2 (7 bases). Germline V gene data show CDR1 as MNHEY and CDR2 as SVGAGI. Trimming removed 2 bases at V and 5 bases at J, with 15 bases between. This CDR3 has 15 residues. DNA of the CDR3: TGTGCCAGCAGTTACGGGGGGGGGCCCTCCGAGACCCAGTACTTC. This translates into CASSYGGGPSETQYF.

The V and J genes are TRBV11-2 and TRBJ1-1; D is perhaps TRBD1 (6 bases). V dropped 1 base and J dropped 3 bases, with 12 bases sitting between them. CDR3 length: 15 residues. Germline V gene data show CDR1 as SGHAT and CDR2 as FQNNGV. The CDR3 protein is CASSLGRDTYTEAFF. CDR3 sequence (DNA): TGTGCCAGCAGCTTAGGTAGGGACACTTACACTGAAGCTTTCTTT.

The chain carries TRBV9 and TRBJ1-2; 7 bases match TRBD1. V shed 0 bases, J shed 8 bases, and the junction held 10 bases outside the gene matches. CDR1 and CDR2 from the germline V gene are SGDLS and YYNGEE. This CDR3 contains 15 residues. In DNA form, the CDR3 reads TGTGCCAGCAGCGTAGCAGGTGGTGGAGGGGGCGGCTACACCTTC. Its translation is CASSVAGGGGGGYTF.

The rearrangement links TRBV3-1 (or the pseudogene TRBV3-2) to TRBJ1-2; D is perhaps TRBD1 (5 bases). This CDR3 contains 15 residues. Trimming shortened V by 0 bases and J by 4 bases, and 12 bases separated the two germline ends. CDR1 and CDR2 (germline): LGHDT, YNNKEL (reference sequence). CDR3 amino acids: CASSQEIDRIYGYTF. As DNA, the CDR3 is TGTGCCAGCAGCCAAGAGATCGACAGAATCTATGGCTACACCTTC.

The V gene is TRBV13, the J gene TRBJ2-5; 7 bases align to TRBD2. The CDR3 length is 14 residues. V was pared by 8 bases and J by 3 bases, with 9 bases of the junction left unmatched. CDR1 and CDR2 (germline): PRHDT, FYEKMQ (reference sequence). The CDR3 loop is CASSGGGFEETQYF. The CDR3 nucleotides are TGTGCCAGCTCTGGGGGGGGGTTCGAAGAGACCCAGTACTTC.

CDR3 protein: CASSVGPNQPQHF. As DNA, the CDR3 is TGTGCCAGCAGCGTAGGGCCTAATCAGCCCCAGCATTTT. The chain carries TRBV11-2 and TRBJ1-5, with unresolved D. V was clipped by 5 bases and J by 4 bases, with 9 bases between them. Germline loops: CDR1 SGHAT, CDR2 FQNNGV. The CDR3 is 13 amino acids.

J is TRBJ1-2 and V is TRBV7-8; 7 bases line up with TRBD1. Per the germline V gene, CDR1 is SGHVS and CDR2 is FQNEAQ. This CDR3 has 16 residues. J was trimmed by 4 bases and V by 5 bases; bases with no gene match: 13. As DNA, the CDR3 is TGTGCCAGCAGCGCTCACCGGGACAGCCTTTTCTATGGCTACACCTTC. It yields the protein CASSAHRDSLFYGYTF.

The chain carries TRBV28 and TRBJ1-1; D gene ambiguous. Germline CDR1 MDHEN, CDR2 SYDVKM. The CDR3 runs to 14 residues. Between the trimmed V and J ends, which lost 6 bases and 4 bases, there was a span of 15 bases. CDR3 loop: CASRSIGEGTEAFF. The CDR3 DNA is TGTGCCAGCAGATCGATCGGGGAGGGCACTGAAGCTTTCTTT.

The chain couples TRBV5-6 to TRBJ2-4; TRBD2 might be the D (7 bases). The germline V gene encodes CDR1 SGHDT and CDR2 YYEEEE. The CDR3 covers 17 residues. The ends were cut back, 3 bases at V and 1 base at J, with 17 bases in the middle. The CDR3 loop is CASSSLEGGQAKNIQYF. In DNA form, the CDR3 reads TGTGCCAGCAGCTCACTAGAGGGGGGGCAGGCCAAAAACATTCAGTACTTC.

As for this clone: One junction end does not reproduce the germline sequence, and a read error may be involved. V usage is TRBV5-4 and J usage is TRBJ1-1, with 7 bases fitting TRBD1. This CDR3 contains 15 residues. The germline gives CDR1 SGHNT, CDR2 YYREEE (reference sequence). CDR3 sequence (DNA): TGTGCCAGCAGCCCTTCGGACAGGAAGAACTCTGAAGCTTTCTTT. It yields the protein CASSPSDRKNSEAFF.

A single count supports this clone. The V and J genes are TRBV19 and TRBJ1-5; no clear D gene. CDR3 length: 15 residues. CDR1 and CDR2 (germline): LNHDA, SQIVND (reference sequence). The V and J ends lost 3 bases and 2 bases respectively, with 11 bases between them. The CDR3 region is CASSIRGRGNQPQHF. The CDR3 DNA follows: TGTGCCAGTAGTATCCGGGGTAGGGGCAATCAGCCCCAGCATTTT.

V usage is TRBV19 and J usage is TRBJ1-1; D is perhaps TRBD1 (6 bases). CDR1 LNHDA and CDR2 SQIVND come from the germline V gene (reference sequence). Trimming took off 10 bases at V and 0 bases at J, with 9 bases between the two ends. This CDR3 region has 12 residues. DNA of the CDR3: TGTGCCACACAGGGTATGAACACTGAAGCTTTCTTT. This gives the protein CATQGMNTEAFF.

The chain couples TRBV5-1 to TRBJ2-2; D remains unclear. In germline, CDR1 is SGHRS, CDR2 YFSETQ. The V and J ends lost 4 bases and 2 bases respectively, with 15 bases between them. CDR3 size: 16 residues. CDR3 DNA: TGCGCCAGCAGCATCAGGATATTGGGTAACACCGGGGAGCTGTTTTTT. It yields the protein CASSIRILGNTGELFF.

This chain joins TRBV7-3 and TRBJ2-6; no clear D gene. Germline CDR1 and CDR2: SGHTA and FQGTGA. V lost 6 bases and J lost 0, with 9 bases in between. This CDR3 comprises 15 residues. CDR3 sequence: CASRLPSSGANVLTF. The CDR3 nucleotides are TGTGCCAGCAGACTGCCGTCCTCTGGGGCCAACGTCCTGACTTTC.

This clone was seen once. The J gene is TRBJ1-2, the V gene TRBV5-1; D remains ambiguous. This CDR3 has 15 residues. The germline CDR1 and CDR2 sequences are SGHRS and YFSETQ. V lost 1 base and J lost 2, with 12 bases in between. The CDR3, as DNA: TGCGCCAGCAGCTTGAGCTCGGTACGGAACTATGGCTACACCTTC. It yields the protein CASSLSSVRNYGYTF.

The V call is TRBV3-1 (or the pseudogene TRBV3-2), the J call TRBJ1-5; a weak D match, TRBD1 (5 bases). Trimming shortened V by 4 bases and J by 4 bases, and 8 bases separated the two germline ends. The germline V gene encodes CDR1 LGHDT and CDR2 YNNKEL (reference sequence). The CDR3 totals 13 residues. In nucleotides, the CDR3 is TGTGCCAGCAGCCCCCGACAGAATCAGCCCCAGCATTTT. As protein: CASSPRQNQPQHF.

A single count supports this clone. CDR3 sequence: CASSGREAGAYNEQFF. The CDR3, as DNA: TGTGCCAGCAGCGGTAGGGAAGCGGGGGCCTACAATGAGCAGTTCTTC. This sequence joins TRBV7-9 and TRBJ2-1; 8 nucleotides match TRBD2. Trimming cost V 5 bases and J 2 bases; bases outside gene matches: 8. Germline CDR1 SEHNR, CDR2 FQNEAQ (reference sequence). The CDR3 is 16 amino acids.